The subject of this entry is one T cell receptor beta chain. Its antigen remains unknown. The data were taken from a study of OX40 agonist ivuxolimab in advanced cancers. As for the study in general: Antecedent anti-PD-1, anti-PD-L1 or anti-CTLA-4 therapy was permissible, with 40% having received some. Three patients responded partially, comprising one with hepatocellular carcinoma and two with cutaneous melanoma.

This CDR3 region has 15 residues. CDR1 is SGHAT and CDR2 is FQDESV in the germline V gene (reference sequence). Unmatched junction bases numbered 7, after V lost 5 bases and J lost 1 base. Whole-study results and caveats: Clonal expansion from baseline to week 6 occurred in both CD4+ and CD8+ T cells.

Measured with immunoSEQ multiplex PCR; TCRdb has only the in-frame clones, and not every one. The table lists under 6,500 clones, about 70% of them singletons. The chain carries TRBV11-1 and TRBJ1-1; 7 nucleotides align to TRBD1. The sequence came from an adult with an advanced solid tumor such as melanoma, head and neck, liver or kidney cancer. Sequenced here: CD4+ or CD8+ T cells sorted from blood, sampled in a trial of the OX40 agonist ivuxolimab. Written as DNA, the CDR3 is TGTGCCAGCAGCCCGGGGACAGCATGGAACACTGAAGCTTTCTTT. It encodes CASSPGTAWNTEAFF.